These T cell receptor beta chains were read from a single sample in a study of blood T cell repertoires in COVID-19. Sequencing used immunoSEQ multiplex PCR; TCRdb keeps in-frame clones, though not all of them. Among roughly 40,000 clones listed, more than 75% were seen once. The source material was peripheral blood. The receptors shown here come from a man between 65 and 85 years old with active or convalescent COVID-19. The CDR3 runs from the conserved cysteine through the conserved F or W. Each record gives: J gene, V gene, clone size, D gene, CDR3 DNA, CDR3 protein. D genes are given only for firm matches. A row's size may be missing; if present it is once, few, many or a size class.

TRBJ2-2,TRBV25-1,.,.,TGTGCCAGCGGAAAGACGGGGGCCGGGGAGCTGTTTTTT,CASGKTGAGELFF
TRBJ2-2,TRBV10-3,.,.,TGTGCCATCAGCGCACGGGATCGCACCGGGGAGCTGTTTTTT,CAISARDRTGELFF
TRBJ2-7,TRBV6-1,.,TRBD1,TGTGCCAGCAGTGAAGGGACAGGGACCGAGCAGTACTTC,CASSEGTGTEQYF
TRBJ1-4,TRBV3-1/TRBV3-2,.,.,TGTGCCAGCAGCAGCTACAGGTCTACTAATGAAAAACTGTTTTTT,CASSSYRSTNEKLFF
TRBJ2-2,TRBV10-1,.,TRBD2,TGCGCCAGCAGTTCCGGTGGACTAGCGGGGGGCCGGGTCACCGGGGAGCTGTTTTTT,CASSSGGLAGGRVTGELFF
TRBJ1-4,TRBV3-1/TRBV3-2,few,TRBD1,TGTGCCAGCAGCCAAGAGGGAAGAGACAGGGGCAATGAAAAACTGTTTTTT,CASSQEGRDRGNEKLFF
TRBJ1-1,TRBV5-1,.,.,TGCGCCAGCAGCTTGGAGACAGGTCGGGCTTTCTTT,CASSLETGRAFF
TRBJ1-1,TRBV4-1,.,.,TGCGCCAGCAGCCAAGGTTCAGGGCCCGCCGCTGAAGCTTTCTTT,CASSQGSGPAAEAFF
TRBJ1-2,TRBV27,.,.,TGTGCCAGCAGTCCAAGGGGTATAAGTGGCTACACCTTC,CASSPRGISGYTF
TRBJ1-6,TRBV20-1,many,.,TGCAGTGCTAGTCCAGGAGGATTGAGTTCACCCCTCCACTTT,CSASPGGLSSPLHF